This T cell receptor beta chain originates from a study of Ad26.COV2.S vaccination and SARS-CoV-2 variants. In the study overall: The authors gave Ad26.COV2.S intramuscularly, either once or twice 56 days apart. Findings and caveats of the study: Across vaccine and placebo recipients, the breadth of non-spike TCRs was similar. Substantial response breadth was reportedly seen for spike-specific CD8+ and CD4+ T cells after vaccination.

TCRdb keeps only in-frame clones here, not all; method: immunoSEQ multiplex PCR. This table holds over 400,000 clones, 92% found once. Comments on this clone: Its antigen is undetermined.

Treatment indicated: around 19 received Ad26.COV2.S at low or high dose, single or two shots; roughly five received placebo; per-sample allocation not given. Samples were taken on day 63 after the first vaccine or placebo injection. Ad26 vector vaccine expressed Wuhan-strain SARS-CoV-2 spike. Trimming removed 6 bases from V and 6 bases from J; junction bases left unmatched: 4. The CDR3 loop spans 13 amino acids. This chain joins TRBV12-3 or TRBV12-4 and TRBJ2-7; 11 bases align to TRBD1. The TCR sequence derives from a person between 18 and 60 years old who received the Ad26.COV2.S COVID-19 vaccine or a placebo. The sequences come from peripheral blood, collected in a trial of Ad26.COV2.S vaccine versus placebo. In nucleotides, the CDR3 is TGTGCCAGCAGAGGACAGGGGGCGGGCGAGCAGTACTTC. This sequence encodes CASRGQGAGEQYF.